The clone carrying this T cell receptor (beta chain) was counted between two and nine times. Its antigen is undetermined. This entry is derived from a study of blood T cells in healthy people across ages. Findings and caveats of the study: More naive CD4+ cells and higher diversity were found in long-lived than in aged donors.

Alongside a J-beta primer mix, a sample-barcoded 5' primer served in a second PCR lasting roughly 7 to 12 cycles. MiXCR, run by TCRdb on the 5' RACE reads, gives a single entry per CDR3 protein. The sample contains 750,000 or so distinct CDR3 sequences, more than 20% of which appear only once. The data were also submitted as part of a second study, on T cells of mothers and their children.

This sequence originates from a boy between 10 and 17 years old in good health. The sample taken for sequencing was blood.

CDR3 loop: CASSLALAGDPYNEQFF. CDR3 DNA: TGTGCCAGCAGCTTAGCTCTAGCGGGGGATCCCTACAATGAGCAGTTCTTC. The J gene is TRBJ2-1, the V gene TRBV7-6; 10 bases fit TRBD2. Losses at the gene ends were 0 bases for V and 2 bases for J; bases not matched to a gene: 4. The germline V gene encodes CDR1 SGHVS and CDR2 FNYEAQ. The CDR3 totals 17 residues.